The T cell receptor (beta chain) described here comes from a study of shared clonotypes between healthy human individuals. This table comes from immunoSEQ multiplex PCR, and its TCRdb copy is limited to in-frame clones, with some not included. The data show millions of clones, 85% to 95% seen once. As regards this clone: Its antigen remains unidentified.

The CDR3 runs 14 residues. Trimming took off 4 bases at V and 6 bases at J, with 13 bases between the two ends. Germline V gives CDR1 SGHTA, CDR2 FQGNSA. General observations from the study: Among donors, sharing of clonotypes was expected to be affected by sequencing depth. A reduction in generation probabilities was seen for non-shared clonotypes relative to those shared by all four donors.

The sequencing sample was made of naive CD4+ T cells sorted from blood. Subset given: CD45RA+ positively selected. The origin of this receptor is a man younger than 35 in good health. The chain has TRBV7-2 and TRBJ2-1; D is ambiguous. The CDR3 sequence: CASSYSLWGNEQFF. CDR3 bases: TGTGCCAGCAGCTATAGCTTGTGGGGCAATGAGCAGTTCTTC.